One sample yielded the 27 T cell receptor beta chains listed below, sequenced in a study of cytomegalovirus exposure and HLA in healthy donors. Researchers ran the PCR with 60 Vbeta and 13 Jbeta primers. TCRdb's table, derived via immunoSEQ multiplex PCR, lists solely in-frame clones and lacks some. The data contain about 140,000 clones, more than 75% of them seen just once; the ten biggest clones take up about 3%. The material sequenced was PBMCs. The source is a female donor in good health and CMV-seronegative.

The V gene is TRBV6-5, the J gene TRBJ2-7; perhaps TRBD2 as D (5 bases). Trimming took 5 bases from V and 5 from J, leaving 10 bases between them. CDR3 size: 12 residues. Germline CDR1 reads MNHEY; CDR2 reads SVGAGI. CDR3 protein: CASSVDSNEQYF. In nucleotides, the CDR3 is TGTGCCAGCAGTGTGGACTCTAACGAGCAGTACTTC.

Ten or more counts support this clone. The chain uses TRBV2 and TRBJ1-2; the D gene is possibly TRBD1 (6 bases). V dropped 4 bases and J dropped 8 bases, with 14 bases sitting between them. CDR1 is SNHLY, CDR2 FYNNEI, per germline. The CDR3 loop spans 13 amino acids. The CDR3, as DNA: TGTGCCAGCAGTGCCGACAGGTATGGAGGCTACACCTTC. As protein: CASSADRYGGYTF.

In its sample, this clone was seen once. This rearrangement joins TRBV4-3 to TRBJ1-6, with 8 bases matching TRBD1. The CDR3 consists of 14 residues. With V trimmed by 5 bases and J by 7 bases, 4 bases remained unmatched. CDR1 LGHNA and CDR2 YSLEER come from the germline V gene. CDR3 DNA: TGCGCCAGCAGCAGAGGACAGGGCAATTCACCCCTCCACTTT. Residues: CASSRGQGNSPLHF.

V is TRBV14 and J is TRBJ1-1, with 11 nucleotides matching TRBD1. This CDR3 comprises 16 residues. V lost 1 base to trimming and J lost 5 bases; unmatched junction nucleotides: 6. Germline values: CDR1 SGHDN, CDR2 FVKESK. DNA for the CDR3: TGTGCCAGCAGCCAAGGCGGGACAGGGGGGAGGACTGAAGCTTTCTTT. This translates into CASSQGGTGGRTEAFF.

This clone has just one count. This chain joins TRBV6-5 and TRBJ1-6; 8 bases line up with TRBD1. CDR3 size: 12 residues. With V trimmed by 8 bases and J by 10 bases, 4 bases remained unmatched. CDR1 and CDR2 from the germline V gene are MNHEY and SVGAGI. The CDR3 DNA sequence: TGTGCCAGCCGACAGGGGAAGTCACCCCTCCACTTT. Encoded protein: CASRQGKSPLHF.

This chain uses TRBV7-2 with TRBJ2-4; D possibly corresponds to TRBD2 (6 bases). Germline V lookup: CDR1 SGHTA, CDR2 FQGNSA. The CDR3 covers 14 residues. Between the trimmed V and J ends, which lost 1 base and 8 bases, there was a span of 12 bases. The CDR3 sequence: CASSLGGGADIQYF. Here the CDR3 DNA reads TGTGCCAGCAGCTTAGGTGGAGGGGCAGACATTCAGTACTTC.

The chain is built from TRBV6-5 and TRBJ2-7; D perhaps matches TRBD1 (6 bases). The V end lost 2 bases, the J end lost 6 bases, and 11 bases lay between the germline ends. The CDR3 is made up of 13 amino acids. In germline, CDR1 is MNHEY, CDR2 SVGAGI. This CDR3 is CASSYTDRTEQYF. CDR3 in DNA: TGTGCCAGCAGTTACACCGACAGGACCGAGCAGTACTTC.

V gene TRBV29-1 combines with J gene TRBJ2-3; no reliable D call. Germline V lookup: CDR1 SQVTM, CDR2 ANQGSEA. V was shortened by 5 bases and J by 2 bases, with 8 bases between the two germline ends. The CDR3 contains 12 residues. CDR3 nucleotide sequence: TGCAGCGTTCGGCAGGACACAGATACGCAGTATTTT. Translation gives CSVRQDTDTQYF.

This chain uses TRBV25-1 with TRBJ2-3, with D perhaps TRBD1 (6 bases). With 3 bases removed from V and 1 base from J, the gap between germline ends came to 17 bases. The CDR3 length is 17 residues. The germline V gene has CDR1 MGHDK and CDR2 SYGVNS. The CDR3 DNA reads TGTGCCAGCAGTGAGCCGTCGGGCAGGGGACGCACAGATACGCAGTATTTT. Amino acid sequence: CASSEPSGRGRTDTQYF. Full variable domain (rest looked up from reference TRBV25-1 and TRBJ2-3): EADIYQTPRYLVIGTGKKITLECSQTMGHDKMYWYQQDPGMELHLIHYSYGVNSTEKGDLSSESTVSRIRTEHFPLTLESARPSHTSQYLCASSEPSGRGRTDTQYFGPGTRLTVL.

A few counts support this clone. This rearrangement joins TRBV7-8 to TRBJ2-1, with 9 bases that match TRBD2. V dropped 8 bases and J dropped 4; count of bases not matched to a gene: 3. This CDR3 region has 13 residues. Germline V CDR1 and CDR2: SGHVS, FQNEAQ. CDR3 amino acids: CASGTSLYNEQFF. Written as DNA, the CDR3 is TGTGCCAGCGGGACTAGCCTATACAATGAGCAGTTCTTC.

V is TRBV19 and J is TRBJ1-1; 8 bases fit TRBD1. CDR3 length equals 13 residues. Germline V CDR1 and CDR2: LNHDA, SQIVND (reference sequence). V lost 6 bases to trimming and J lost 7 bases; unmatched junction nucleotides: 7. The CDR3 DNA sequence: TGTGCCAGTAGCAATGACAGGGGCCTTGAAGCTTTCTTT. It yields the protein CASSNDRGLEAFF.

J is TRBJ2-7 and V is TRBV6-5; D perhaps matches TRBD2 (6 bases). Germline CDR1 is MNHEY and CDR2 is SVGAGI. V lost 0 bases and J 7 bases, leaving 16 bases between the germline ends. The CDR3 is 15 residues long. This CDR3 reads CASSYSALAKQEQYF. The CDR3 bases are TGTGCCAGCAGTTACTCGGCGCTAGCGAAACAAGAGCAGTACTTC.

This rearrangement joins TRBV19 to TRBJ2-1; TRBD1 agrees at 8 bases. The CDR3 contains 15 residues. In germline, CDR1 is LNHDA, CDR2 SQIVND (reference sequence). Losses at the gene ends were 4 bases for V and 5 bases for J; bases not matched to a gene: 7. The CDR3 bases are TGTGCCAGTAGTACCGGACAGGGTTCCCACAATGAGCAGTTCTTC. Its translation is CASSTGQGSHNEQFF. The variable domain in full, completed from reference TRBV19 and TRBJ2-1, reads DGGITQSPKYLFRKEGQNVTLSCEQNLNHDAMYWYRQDPGQGLRLIYYSQIVNDFQKGDIAEGYSVSREKKESFPLTVTSAQKNPTAFYLCASSTGQGSHNEQFFGPGTRLTVL.

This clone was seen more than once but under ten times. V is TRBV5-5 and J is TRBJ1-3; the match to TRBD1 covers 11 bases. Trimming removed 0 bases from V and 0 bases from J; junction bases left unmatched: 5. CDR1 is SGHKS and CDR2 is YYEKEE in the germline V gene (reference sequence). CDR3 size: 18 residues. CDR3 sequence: CASSLEGTGGLSGNTIYF. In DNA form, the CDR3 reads TGTGCCAGCAGCTTGGAGGGGACAGGGGGACTCTCTGGAAACACCATATATTTT. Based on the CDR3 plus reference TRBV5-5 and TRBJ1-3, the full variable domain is DAGVTQSPTHLIKTRGQQVTLRCSPISGHKSVSWYQQVLGQGPQFIFQYYEKEERGRGNFPDRFSARQFPNYSSELNVNALLLGDSALYLCASSLEGTGGLSGNTIYFGEGSWLTVV.

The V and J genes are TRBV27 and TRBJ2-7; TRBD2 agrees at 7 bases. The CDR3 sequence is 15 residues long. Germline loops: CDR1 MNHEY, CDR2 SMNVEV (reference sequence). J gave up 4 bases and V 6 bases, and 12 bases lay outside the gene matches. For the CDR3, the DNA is TGTGCCAGCAGACCGGGACTATCTACCCTTTACGAGCAGTACTTC. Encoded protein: CASRPGLSTLYEQYF.

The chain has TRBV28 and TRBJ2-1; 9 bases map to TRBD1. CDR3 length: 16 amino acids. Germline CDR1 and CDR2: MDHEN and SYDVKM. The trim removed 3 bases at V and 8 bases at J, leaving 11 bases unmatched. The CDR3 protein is CASSLPRDRVGDEQFF. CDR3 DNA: TGTGCCAGCAGTTTGCCCCGGGACAGGGTAGGCGATGAGCAGTTCTTC.

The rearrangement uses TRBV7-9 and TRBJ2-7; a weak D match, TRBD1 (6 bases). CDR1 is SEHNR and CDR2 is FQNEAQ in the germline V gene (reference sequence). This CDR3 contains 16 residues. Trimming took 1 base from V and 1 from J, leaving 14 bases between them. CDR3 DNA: TGTGCCAGCAGCTTAGTCCCACACAGGGTTTCCTACGAGCAGTACTTC. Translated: CASSLVPHRVSYEQYF.

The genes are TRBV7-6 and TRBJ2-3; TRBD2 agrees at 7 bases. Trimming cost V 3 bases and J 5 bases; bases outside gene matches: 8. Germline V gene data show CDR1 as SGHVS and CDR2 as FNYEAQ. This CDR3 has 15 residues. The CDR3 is CASSFQRSGEDTQYF. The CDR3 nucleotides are TGTGCCAGCAGCTTCCAGAGGAGCGGGGAAGATACGCAGTATTTT.

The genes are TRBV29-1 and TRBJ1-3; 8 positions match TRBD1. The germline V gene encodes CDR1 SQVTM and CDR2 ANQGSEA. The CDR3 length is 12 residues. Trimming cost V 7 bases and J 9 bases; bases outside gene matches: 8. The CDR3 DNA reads TGCAGCGGCTTGACAGGGGTGGGCACCATATATTTT. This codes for CSGLTGVGTIYF.

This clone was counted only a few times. The CDR3 sequence is CASSSQGGLAEAFF. The CDR3 nucleotides are TGTGCCAGCAGCTCACAGGGGGGTTTGGCTGAAGCTTTCTTT. This rearrangement joins TRBV5-4 to TRBJ1-1, with 8 bases matching TRBD1. V lost 3 bases to trimming and J lost 6 bases; unmatched junction nucleotides: 7. Germline CDR1 is SGHNT and CDR2 is YYREEE (reference sequence). The CDR3 contains 14 residues.

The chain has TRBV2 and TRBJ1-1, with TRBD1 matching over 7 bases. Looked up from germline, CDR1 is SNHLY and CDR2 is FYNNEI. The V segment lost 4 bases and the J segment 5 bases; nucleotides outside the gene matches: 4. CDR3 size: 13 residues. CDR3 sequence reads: CASSGHRGTEAFF. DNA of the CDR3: TGTGCCAGCAGTGGACACAGGGGTACTGAAGCTTTCTTT.

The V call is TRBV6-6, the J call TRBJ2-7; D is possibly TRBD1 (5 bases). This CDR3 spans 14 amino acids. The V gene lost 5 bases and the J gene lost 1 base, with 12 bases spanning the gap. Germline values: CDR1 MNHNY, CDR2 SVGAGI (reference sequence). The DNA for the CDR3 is TGTGCCAGCAGTCGACAGCCGACGTCCTACGAGCAGTACTTC. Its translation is CASSRQPTSYEQYF.

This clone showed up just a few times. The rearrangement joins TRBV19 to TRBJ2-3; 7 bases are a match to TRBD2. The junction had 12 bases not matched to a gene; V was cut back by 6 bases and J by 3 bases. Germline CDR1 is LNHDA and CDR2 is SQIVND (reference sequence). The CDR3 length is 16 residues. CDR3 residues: CASRERGIVGTDTQYF. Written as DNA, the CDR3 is TGTGCCAGTAGGGAGCGGGGAATTGTGGGGACAGATACGCAGTATTTT.

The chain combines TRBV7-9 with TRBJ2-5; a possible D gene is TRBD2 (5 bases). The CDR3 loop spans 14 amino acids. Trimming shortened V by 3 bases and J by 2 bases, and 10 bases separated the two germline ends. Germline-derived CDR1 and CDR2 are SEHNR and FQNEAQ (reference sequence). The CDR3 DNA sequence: TGTGCCAGCAGCTTTTCGACTAATCAAGAGACCCAGTACTTC. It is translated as CASSFSTNQETQYF.

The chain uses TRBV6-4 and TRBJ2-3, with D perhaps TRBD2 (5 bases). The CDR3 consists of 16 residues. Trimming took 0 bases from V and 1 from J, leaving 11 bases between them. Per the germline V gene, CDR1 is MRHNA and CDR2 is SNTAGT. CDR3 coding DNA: TGTGCCAGCAGTGACTCGGCCGCGGGCGGCACAGATACGCAGTATTTT. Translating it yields CASSDSAAGGTDTQYF.

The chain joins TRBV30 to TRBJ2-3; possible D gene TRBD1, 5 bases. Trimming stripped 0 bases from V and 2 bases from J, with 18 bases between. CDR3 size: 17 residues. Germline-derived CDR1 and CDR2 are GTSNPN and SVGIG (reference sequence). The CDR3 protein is CAWSVSWGFYSTDTQYF. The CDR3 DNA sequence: TGTGCCTGGAGTGTTTCCTGGGGCTTCTATTCCACAGATACGCAGTATTTT.

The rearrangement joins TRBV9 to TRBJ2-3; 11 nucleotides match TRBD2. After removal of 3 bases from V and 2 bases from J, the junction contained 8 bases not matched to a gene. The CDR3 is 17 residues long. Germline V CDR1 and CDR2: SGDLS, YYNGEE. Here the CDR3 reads CASSAGTSGDNTDTQYF. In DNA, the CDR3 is TGTGCCAGCAGCGCCGGGACTAGCGGCGATAACACAGATACGCAGTATTTT. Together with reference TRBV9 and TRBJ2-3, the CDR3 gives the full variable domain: DSGVTQTPKHLITATGQRVTLRCSPRSGDLSVYWYQQSLDQGLQFLIQYYNGEERAKGNILERFSAQQFPDLHSELNLSSLELGDSALYFCASSAGTSGDNTDTQYFGPGTRLTVL.